This T cell receptor beta chain was profiled in a study of post-analysis software for immune sequencing data. Across the whole study: Both relapsing-remitting and secondary progressive multiple sclerosis featured among the disease courses, as did progressive-relapsing multiple sclerosis. Findings and limits, study-wide: Among multiple sclerosis patients, normalized Chao1 diversity was significantly below that of controls. Five TRBV segments, including TRBV5-6, TRBV5-1 and TRBV20-1, were more frequent in patients than controls. The F measure placed samples prepared in the same batch into strongly shared clusters.

Note on this clonotype: As yet, its antigen is unknown. An end of the junction does not agree with germline; a read error may underlie this.

Prepared libraries of TCR beta cDNA carried unique molecular identifiers. When about 0.95 to 10 million T cells were used, they gave hundreds of thousands of cDNA molecules. In TCRdb, the PCR reads were re-called with MiXCR into one record per CDR3 protein. This table holds roughly 570,000 distinct CDR3 sequences, around a third found once. CDR3 length: 14 amino acids. From germline, CDR1 is SGHTS and CDR2 YDEGEE. This clonotype was sampled from a girl younger than 18 with multiple sclerosis. The specimen was blood. The chain links TRBV5-8 to TRBJ2-3; the D is unclear. CDR3: CTSSAWAGTDTQYF. The CDR3 coding sequence is TGTACCAGCAGCGCGTGGGCGGGCACAGATACGCAGTATTTT.